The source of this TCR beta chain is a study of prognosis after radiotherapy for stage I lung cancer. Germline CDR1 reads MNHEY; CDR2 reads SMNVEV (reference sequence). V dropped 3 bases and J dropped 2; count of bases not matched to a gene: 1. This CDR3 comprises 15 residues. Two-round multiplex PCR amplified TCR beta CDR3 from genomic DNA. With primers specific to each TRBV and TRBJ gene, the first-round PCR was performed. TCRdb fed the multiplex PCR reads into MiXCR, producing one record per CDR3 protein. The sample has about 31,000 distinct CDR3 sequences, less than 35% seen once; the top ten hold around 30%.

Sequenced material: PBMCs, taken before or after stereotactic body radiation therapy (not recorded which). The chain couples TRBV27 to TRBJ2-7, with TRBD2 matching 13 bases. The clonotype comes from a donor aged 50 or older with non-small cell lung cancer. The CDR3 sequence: CASSFTSGRAYEQYF. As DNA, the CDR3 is TGTGCCAGCAGTTTTACTAGCGGGAGGGCCTACGAGCAGTACTTC.